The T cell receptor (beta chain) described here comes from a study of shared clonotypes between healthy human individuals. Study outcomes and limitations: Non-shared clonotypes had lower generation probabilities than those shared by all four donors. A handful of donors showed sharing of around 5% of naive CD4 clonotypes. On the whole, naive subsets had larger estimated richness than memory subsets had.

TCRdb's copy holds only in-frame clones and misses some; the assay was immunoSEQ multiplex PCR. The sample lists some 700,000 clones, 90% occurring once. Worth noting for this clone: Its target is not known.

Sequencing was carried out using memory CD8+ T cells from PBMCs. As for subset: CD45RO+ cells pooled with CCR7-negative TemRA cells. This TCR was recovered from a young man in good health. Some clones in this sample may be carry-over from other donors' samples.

The CDR3 coding sequence is TGTGCCAGCAGCTTGGAGGTACGAGGTGGGGAGACCCAGTACTTC. This codes for CASSLEVRGGETQYF. The chain employs TRBV7-9 and TRBJ2-5; D possibly corresponds to TRBD2 (5 bases). The germline gives CDR1 SEHNR, CDR2 FQNEAQ (reference sequence). The V and J ends lost 3 bases and 5 bases respectively, with 16 bases between them. The CDR3 totals 15 residues.